This T cell receptor (beta chain) was sequenced in a study of cytotoxic CD8 clonotypes in ibrutinib-treated CLL (dated by TCRdb to the early 2020s). Background on the whole study: The cohort was composed of more than ten relapsed/refractory and about 15 treatment-naive patients; IGHV unmutated status was identified in some 17 patients. Of the 90 or so people in the trial, approximately 24 had longitudinal samples available. Response samples were taken after a median of roughly eleven months on treatment, ranging from about 6 to 40 months. Patients were still on ibrutinib when every remission and progressive disease sample was collected. Responses were partial in some 24 patients and complete in 2; after median approximately 66 months follow-up, roughly 14 stayed in remission and about twelve progressed. On average, each sample yielded 255,043 productive templates and 80,000 to 95,000 productive rearrangements. Cryopreserved peripheral blood mononuclear cells were obtained prior to treatment, at the time of response, and at either disease progression or sustained remission.

General study outcomes and caveats: Public clonotypes were rare and either shrank or stayed stable during treatment, and the rise in clonality at ibrutinib response reflected expansion of private clonotypes. Sampling times were not matched between patients in sustained remission and patients whose disease was progressing, and lymph node repertoires were not examined. Baseline clonality was found to be higher than that of age-matched healthy donors and was strongly correlated with circulating CD8+ T-cell counts. Clonality increased at ibrutinib response, stayed stable in sustained remission, and fell back toward baseline at progression.

In the paper's terms, the time point label means: approximately 2 years on ibrutinib. For TCR beta library preparation, about 2 micrograms of genomic DNA were isolated from cryopreserved PBMCs. High-throughput TCR beta sequencing was performed on longitudinal blood samples from CLL patients receiving ibrutinib monotherapy. Patients were enrolled in a phase 2 open-label single-center ibrutinib monotherapy trial. From the cysteine up to the phenylalanine, the CDR3 has a length of 16 residues. The DNA shown is the 48-base CDR3, in frame from base 1. Relative to germline, V is missing 4 bases and J is missing 1 base, with 6 bases of the junction outside any gene match. CDR1 and CDR2 were assigned from the germline V gene (reference sequence) as MNHEY and SMNVEV. A MiSeq instrument was used for deep resolution sequencing, which targeted depths ranging from 1 in 1 million up to 1 in 200,000 T cells, with coverage averaging 10x for each clonotype. The immunoSEQ hsTCRB Kit was used to generate TCR beta libraries. Processing in the source paper ran as follows. ImmunoSEQ Data Assistant and ImmunoSEQ Analyzer were used for data analysis, and V, D and J genes were assigned according to IMGT definitions. Clonality, which ranges from 0 to 1, was calculated as one minus the normalized Shannon entropy of productive rearrangement frequencies. Public clonotype analysis was restricted to overrepresented clonotypes comprising at least 0.05% of each patient's repertoire. Fewer than 15 repertoires from age-matched healthy donors, obtained from immuneACCESS, served as clonality controls. In TCRdb, the immuneACCESS table is reduced to in-frame sequences with V and J assigned. These tables do not hold every clone; where another copy was compared, an unresolved V gene accounts for under half, and the others remain unexplained. V and J calls and clone size are given by that table; D and trimming were obtained from the DNA. For this sample there are roughly 200,000 clones; approximately 68% appear just once. The ten largest account for around an eighth of the sample.

This clone was counted only a few times. Its cognate antigen has yet to be identified. No much larger clone is present one base from it, and per-base qualities are unavailable. The sample in question was PBMCs, obtained after 24 months of ibrutinib treatment. This sequence originates from a human donor with chronic lymphocytic leukemia. The rearrangement joined TRBV27 to TRBJ1-3, and 8 bases in between align with TRBD1. The DNA sequence is as follows: TGTGCCAGCAGTTCTGGACAGGGCAGGTCTGGAAACACCATATATTTT. It encodes CASSSGQGRSGNTIYF.